This T cell receptor beta chain was sequenced for a study of Ad26.COV2.S vaccination and SARS-CoV-2 variants. Measured with immunoSEQ multiplex PCR; TCRdb has only the in-frame clones, and not every one. This table holds 360,000 or so clones, around 86% found once. Germline loops: CDR1 KGHDR, CDR2 SFDVKD. Between the trimmed V and J ends, which lost 4 bases and 5 bases, there was a span of 22 bases. The CDR3 extends over 17 amino acids. Treatment denoted: around 19 received Ad26.COV2.S at low or high dose, single or two shots; 5 received placebo; per-sample allocation not given. It was on day 63 after the first vaccine or placebo injection that samples were taken.

This chain connects TRBV24-1 to TRBJ1-1; D unclear. This sequence originates from a person between 18 and 60 years old who received the Ad26.COV2.S COVID-19 vaccine or a placebo. The sample consisted of peripheral blood, taken in a trial of Ad26.COV2.S vaccine versus placebo. CDR3: CATSDIPPDRGDTEAFF. In DNA form, the CDR3 reads TGTGCCACCAGTGACATTCCCCCTGACCGTGGTGATACTGAAGCTTTCTTT.